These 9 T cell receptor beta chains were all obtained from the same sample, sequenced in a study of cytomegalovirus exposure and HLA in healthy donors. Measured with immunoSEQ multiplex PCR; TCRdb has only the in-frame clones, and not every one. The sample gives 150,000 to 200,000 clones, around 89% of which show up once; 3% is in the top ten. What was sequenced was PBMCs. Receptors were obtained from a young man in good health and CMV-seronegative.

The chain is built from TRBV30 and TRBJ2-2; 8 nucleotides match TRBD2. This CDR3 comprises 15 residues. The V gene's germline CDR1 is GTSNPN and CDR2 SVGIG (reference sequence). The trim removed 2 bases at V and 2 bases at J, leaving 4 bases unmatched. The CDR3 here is CAWSRGGGNTGELFF. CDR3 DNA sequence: TGTGCCTGGAGTCGGGGGGGCGGCAACACCGGGGAGCTGTTTTTT.

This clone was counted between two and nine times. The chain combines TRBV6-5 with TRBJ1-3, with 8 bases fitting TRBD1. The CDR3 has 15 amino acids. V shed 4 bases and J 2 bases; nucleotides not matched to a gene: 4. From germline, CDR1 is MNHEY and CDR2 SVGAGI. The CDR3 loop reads CASSWTGSTGNTIYF. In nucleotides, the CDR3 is TGTGCCAGCAGTTGGACAGGGTCGACTGGAAACACCATATATTTT.

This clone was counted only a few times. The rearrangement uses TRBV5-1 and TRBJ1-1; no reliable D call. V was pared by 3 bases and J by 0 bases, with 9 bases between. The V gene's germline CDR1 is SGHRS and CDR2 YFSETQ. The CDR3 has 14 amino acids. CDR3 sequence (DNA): TGCGCCAGCAGCTCCTCGACTATGAACACTGAAGCTTTCTTT. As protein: CASSSSTMNTEAFF.

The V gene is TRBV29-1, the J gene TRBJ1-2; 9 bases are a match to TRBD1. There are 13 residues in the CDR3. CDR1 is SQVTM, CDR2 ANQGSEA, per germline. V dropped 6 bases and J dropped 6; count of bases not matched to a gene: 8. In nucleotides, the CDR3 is TGCAGCGTCCTCGGGACAGGGTCCCATGGCTACACCTTC. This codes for CSVLGTGSHGYTF.

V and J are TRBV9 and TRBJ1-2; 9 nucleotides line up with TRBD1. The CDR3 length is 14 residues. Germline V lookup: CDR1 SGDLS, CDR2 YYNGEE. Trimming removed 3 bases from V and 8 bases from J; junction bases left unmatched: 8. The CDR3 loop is CASSGEQGAWGYTF. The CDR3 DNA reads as TGTGCCAGCAGCGGGGAACAGGGGGCCTGGGGCTACACCTTC.

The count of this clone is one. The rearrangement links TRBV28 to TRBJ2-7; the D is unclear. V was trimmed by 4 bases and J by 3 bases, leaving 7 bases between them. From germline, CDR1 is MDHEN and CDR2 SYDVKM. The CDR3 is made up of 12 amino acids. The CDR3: CASSSVVYEQYF. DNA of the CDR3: TGTGCCAGCAGTTCGGTCGTCTACGAGCAGTACTTC.

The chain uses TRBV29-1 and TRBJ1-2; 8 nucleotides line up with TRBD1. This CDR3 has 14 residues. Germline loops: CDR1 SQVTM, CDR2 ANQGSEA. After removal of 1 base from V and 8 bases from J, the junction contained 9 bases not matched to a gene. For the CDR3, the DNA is TGCAGCGTTGAAGCCCAAGGACAGGGCGGGGGCTACACCTTC. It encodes CSVEAQGQGGGYTF.

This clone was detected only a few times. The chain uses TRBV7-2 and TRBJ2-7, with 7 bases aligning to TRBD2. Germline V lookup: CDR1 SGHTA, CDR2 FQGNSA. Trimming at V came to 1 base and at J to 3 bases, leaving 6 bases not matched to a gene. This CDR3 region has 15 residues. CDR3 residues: CASSLESGEGYEQYV. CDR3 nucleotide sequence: TGTGCCAGCAGCTTAGAAAGCGGGGAGGGCTACGAGCAGTACGTC.

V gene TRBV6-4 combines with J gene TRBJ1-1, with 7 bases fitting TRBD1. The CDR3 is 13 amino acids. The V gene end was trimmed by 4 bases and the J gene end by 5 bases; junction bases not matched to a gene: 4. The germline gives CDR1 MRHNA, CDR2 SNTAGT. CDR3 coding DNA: TGTGCCAGCAGTGGGGACAGTAGGACTGAAGCTTTCTTT. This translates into CASSGDSRTEAFF.